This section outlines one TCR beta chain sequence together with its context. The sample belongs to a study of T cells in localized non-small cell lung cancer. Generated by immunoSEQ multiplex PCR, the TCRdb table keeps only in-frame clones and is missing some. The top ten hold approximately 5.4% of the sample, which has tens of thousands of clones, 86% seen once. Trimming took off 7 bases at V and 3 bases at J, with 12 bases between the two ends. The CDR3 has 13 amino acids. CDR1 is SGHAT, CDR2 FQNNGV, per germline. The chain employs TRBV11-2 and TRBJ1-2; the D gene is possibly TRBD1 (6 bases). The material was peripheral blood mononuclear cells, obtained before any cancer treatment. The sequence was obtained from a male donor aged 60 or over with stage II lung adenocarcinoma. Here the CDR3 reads CASTRTGYYGYTF. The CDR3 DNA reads TGTGCCAGCACACGCACAGGGTACTATGGCTACACCTTC.